This TCR beta chain was recorded in a study of regulatory T cells in long-lasting Graves disease. Overall study results and limits: A greater number of public clonotypes (approximately 2,500) was shared by persistent patients than by new patients (roughly 930).

Time point meaning: newly diagnosed GD, antithyroid drugs for less than 3 months. Researchers made the TCR library from RNA that was extracted from PBMCs. EDTA tubes were used for drawing 8 to 9 milliliters of peripheral blood. In this sample, this clonotype turned up a few times. As yet, its antigen is unknown. CDR3 length equals 11 residues. Germline CDR1 and CDR2: MDHEN and SYDVKM. Trimming took 7 bases from V and 3 from J, leaving 6 bases between them. Library construction for TCR beta used iRepertoire HTBI primers and Arm-PCR of CDR3 regions. TCRdb independently ran MiXCR on the multiplex PCR reads; one entry per CDR3 protein. The sample shows 600,000 to 650,000 distinct CDR3 sequences, around 15% of them seen only once. These data were likewise used in another study, on T cells in Graves' hyperthyroidism and ophthalmopathy.

The TCR originated in a woman in her twenties or thirties with Graves disease. This material consisted of peripheral blood mononuclear cells (PBMCs), taken at new diagnosis, from a patient treated with antithyroid drugs. V and J are TRBV28 and TRBJ2-5; no clear D. The CDR3, as DNA: TGTGCCAGCACCTTCAAAGAGACCCAGTACTTC. Its protein product is CASTFKETQYF.